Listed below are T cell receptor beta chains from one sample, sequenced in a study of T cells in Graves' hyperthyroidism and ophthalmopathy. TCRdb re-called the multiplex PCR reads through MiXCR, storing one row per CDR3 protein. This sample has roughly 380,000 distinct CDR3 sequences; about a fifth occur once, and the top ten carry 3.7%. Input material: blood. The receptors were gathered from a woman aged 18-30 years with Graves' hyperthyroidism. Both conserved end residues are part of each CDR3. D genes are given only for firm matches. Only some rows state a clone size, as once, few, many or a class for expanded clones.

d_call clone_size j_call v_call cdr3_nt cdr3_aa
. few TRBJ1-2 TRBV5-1 TGCGCCAGCAGTCGGCGGGAGGGCTATGGCTACACCTTC CASSRREGYGYTF
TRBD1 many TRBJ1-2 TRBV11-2 TGTGCCAGCAGCTCAATTAGGGACAGGCGACTCTATGGCTACACCTTC CASSSIRDRRLYGYTF
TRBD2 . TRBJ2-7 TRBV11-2 TGTGCCAGCAGCTTGGGACTAGCGGGGGTTAACTACGAGCAGTACTTC CASSLGLAGVNYEQYF
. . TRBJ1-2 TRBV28 TGTGCCAGCAGCACCGGGGGGAGAGGCTACACCTTC CASSTGGRGYTF
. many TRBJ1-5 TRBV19 TGTGCCAGTAGTATCGGACAGCCCCAGCCCCAGCATTTT CASSIGQPQPQHF
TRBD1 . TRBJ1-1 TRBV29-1 TGCAGCGTTGAACCGGACAGGGGTCCTTCTATGAACACTGAAGCTTTCTTT CSVEPDRGPSMNTEAFF
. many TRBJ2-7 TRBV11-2 TGTGCCAGCAGCTTAGTCTCTCCGGGACCGTCGATCTACGAGCAGTACTTC CASSLVSPGPSIYEQYF
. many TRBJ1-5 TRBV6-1 TGTGCCAGCAGTGAAGTTCGGGGTTATAAACAGCCCCAGCATTTT CASSEVRGYKQPQHF
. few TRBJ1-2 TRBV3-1 TGTGCCAGCAGCCAACTCCAAGCCGATGGCTACACCTTC CASSQLQADGYTF
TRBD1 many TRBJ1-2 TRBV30 TGTGCCTGGAGCCTGACAGGGTTTAACTATGGCTACACCTTC CAWSLTGFNYGYTF
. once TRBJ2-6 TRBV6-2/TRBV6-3 TGTGCCAGCAGTTCTCCCTGGGACTCTGGGGCCAACGTCCTGACTTTC CASSSPWDSGANVLTF
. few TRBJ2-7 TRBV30 TGTGCCTGGCAACAGGGTGGCTACGAGCAGTACTTC CAWQQGGYEQYF
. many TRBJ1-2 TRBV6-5 TGTGCCAGCAGTTACCAGACGGTAACAACGTTCGATTATGGCTACACCTTC CASSYQTVTTFDYGYTF
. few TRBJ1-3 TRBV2 TGTGCCAGCAGCGCTGTCGCGGGAAACACCATATATTTT CASSAVAGNTIYF
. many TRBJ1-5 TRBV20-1 TGCAGTGCTAGAGACAGGGCTTATAGCAATCAGCCCCAGCATTTT CSARDRAYSNQPQHF
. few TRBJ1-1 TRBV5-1 TGCGCCAGCTTGCTCGGATGGGGACTGAACACTGAAGCTTTCTTT CASLLGWGLNTEAFF
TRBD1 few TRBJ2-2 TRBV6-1 TGTGCCAGCCCAGGGGGAACCGCGAACACCGGGGAGCTGTTTTTT CASPGGTANTGELFF
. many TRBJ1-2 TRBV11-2 TGTGCCAGCAGCTCACCCTCCACGGAGATCTATGGCTACACCTTC CASSSPSTEIYGYTF
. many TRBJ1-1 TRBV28 TGTGCCAGCAGTTTGAAGCTTACTGAAGCTTTCTTT CASSLKLTEAFF
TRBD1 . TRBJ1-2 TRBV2 TGTGCCAGCAGGCCGGGACAGGGTAACTCTGGCTACACCTTC CASRPGQGNSGYTF
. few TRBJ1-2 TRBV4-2 TGTGCCAGCAGCCAAGACCGGTTCATCTACAAGTACTATGGCTACACCTTC CASSQDRFIYKYYGYTF
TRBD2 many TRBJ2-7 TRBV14 TGTGCCAGCGGCCTAGGCGGGGGGGCGTACGAGCAGTACTTC CASGLGGGAYEQYF
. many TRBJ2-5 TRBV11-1 TGTGCCAGCAGCTTCTTAGCGGAGAACGTAAGGTACCAAGAGACCCAGTACTTC CASSFLAENVRYQETQYF
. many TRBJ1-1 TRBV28 TGTGCCAGCAGTTTACCCCGTTCTGGGGGGGGGTACACTGAAGCTTTCTTT CASSLPRSGGGYTEAFF